The 7 T cell receptor beta chains presented below share a single source sample, sequenced in a study of control samples from healthy donors and cancer patients. TCRdb keeps only in-frame clones here, not all; method: immunoSEQ multiplex PCR. The sample has 90,000 to 110,000 clones, 90% seen once. Material: blood. Receptor source: a human donor in good health. The donor label of this sample is uncertain.

The chain joins TRBV7-2 to TRBJ1-5; D is uncertain. This CDR3 contains 13 residues. Germline lookup yields CDR1 SGHTA and CDR2 FQGNSA. With 6 bases removed from V and 5 bases from J, the gap between germline ends came to 11 bases. CDR3 bases: TGTGCCAGCAGTCCCGACCAGGATCAGCCCCAGCATTTT. It specifies CASSPDQDQPQHF.

This clone appeared once. This chain joins TRBV6-6 and TRBJ2-3; 9 bases map to TRBD2. V shed 5 bases, J shed 1 base, and the junction held 7 bases outside the gene matches. This CDR3 contains 16 residues. The V gene's germline CDR1 is MNHNY and CDR2 SVGAGI (reference sequence). The CDR3 bases are TGTGCCAGCAGTGGTCGACTAGCGGTACGCACAGATACGCAGTATTTT. Protein product: CASSGRLAVRTDTQYF.

V gene TRBV5-4 combines with J gene TRBJ2-7, with TRBD1 identical over 7 bases. The V segment lost 5 bases and the J segment 1 base; nucleotides outside the gene matches: 15. The CDR3 runs to 17 residues. Germline lookup yields CDR1 SGHNT and CDR2 YYREEE (reference sequence). The CDR3 spells CASSIDGVTGRSYEQYF. As DNA, the CDR3 is TGTGCCAGCAGTATAGATGGGGTGACAGGGCGGTCCTACGAGCAGTACTTC.

The genes are TRBV19 and TRBJ1-2; 7 bases agree with TRBD1. The V gene end was trimmed by 1 base and the J gene end by 4 bases; junction bases not matched to a gene: 3. Germline V gives CDR1 LNHDA, CDR2 SQIVND (reference sequence). There are 14 residues in the CDR3. The CDR3 reads CASSIGGGSYGYTF. CDR3 bases: TGTGCCAGTAGTATAGGAGGGGGCAGCTATGGCTACACCTTC.

V usage is TRBV5-1 and J usage is TRBJ1-3; the D gene is possibly TRBD1 (5 bases). This CDR3 is 16 amino acids long. With 3 bases removed from V and 0 bases from J, the gap between germline ends came to 13 bases. The germline V gene has CDR1 SGHRS and CDR2 YFSETQ. The CDR3 region is CASSSGREYSGNTIYF. In nucleotides, the CDR3 is TGCGCCAGCAGCTCGGGACGGGAGTACTCTGGAAACACCATATATTTT.

The V gene is TRBV7-9, the J gene TRBJ1-2; 8 positions match TRBD1. The length of the CDR3 is 14 residues. Germline loops: CDR1 SEHNR, CDR2 FQNEAQ (reference sequence). J gave up 7 bases and V 3 bases, and 7 bases lay outside the gene matches. The CDR3 coding sequence is TGTGCCAGCAGCTTGCAACAGGGGGATTTTGGCTACACCTTC. Its translation: CASSLQQGDFGYTF.

The V call is TRBV14, the J call TRBJ2-7; D may be TRBD2 (6 bases). V was trimmed by 6 bases and J by 4 bases, leaving 13 bases between them. From germline, CDR1 is SGHDN and CDR2 FVKESK. CDR3 length: 13 residues. Here the CDR3 DNA reads TGTGCCAGCAGTCGTCGGACTAAATACGAGCAGTACTTC. It yields the protein CASSRRTKYEQYF.